The sequence of this T cell receptor beta chain was determined in a study of T-cell reconstitution after alpha-beta-depleted transplantation in children. Researchers prepared the TCRbeta library using unique molecular identifiers, the study reports. TCRdb ran MiXCR on the PCR reads and lists one entry per CDR3 protein. This sample has 260,000 or so distinct CDR3 sequences, with around 13% found just once. To note about this clonotype: This may come from a read error, since a much larger clone is one base off.

Looked up from germline, CDR1 is SGHTS and CDR2 is YDEGEE. V lost 1 base and J lost 12; bases outside the gene matches: 10. The CDR3 consists of 15 residues. V usage is TRBV5-8 and J usage is TRBJ2-1, with 10 bases fitting TRBD1. This specimen was PBMCs from the stem cell graft donor, taken from the stem cell graft. The sequence was obtained from a human donor who donated a stem cell graft to a child with acute lymphoblastic leukemia. CDR3 sequence (DNA): TGTGCCAGCAGCTTGTCCGGGACAGGGGTACTCGGGCAGTTCTTC. Protein sequence: CASSLSGTGVLGQFF.